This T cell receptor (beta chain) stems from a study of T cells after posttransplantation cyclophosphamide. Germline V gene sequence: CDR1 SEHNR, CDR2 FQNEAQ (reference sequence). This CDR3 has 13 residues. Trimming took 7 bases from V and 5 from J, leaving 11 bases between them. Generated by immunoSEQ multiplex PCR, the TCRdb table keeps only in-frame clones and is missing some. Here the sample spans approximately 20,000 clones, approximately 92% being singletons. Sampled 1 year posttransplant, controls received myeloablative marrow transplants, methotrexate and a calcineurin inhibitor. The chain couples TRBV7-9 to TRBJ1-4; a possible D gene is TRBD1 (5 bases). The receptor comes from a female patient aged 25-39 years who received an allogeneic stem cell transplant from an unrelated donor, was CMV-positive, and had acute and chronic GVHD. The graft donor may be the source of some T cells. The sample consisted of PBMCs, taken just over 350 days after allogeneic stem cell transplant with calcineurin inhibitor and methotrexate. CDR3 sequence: CASNSGRNEKLFF. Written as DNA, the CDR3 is TGTGCCAGCAACTCAGGGCGGAATGAAAAACTGTTTTTT.